This TCR beta chain was retrieved from a study of T cell repertoires in ileal Crohn's disease. This CDR3 is built from 12 residues. V was cut by 5 bases and J by 9 bases, with 14 bases left in between. Germline V CDR1 and CDR2: SGHRS, YFSETQ. Whole-study results and caveats: Compared with non-smokers, active smokers at surgery showed more clonal expansions. Clonality above 26.8% at surgery always came with endoscopic recurrence.

TCRdb's table, derived via immunoSEQ multiplex PCR, lists solely in-frame clones and lacks some. The sample lists 55,000 to 65,000 clones; approximately 88% were seen once. Points on this clone: The target antigen is unknown.

Time point noted: neoterminal ileum biopsy at postoperative endoscopy, about 6 months after surgery. This sequence was found in an adult with Crohn's disease. Sequencing was performed on ileal tissue. The V gene is TRBV5-1, the J gene TRBJ2-5; D perhaps matches TRBD2 (5 bases). The CDR3 DNA is TGCGCCAGCAGGGACTCCGGGCGGGCCCAGTACTTC. Protein: CASRDSGRAQYF.